This T cell receptor beta chain was identified in a study of T-cell reconstitution after alpha-beta-depleted transplantation in children. Unique molecular identifiers featured in how the TCRbeta library was prepared. TCRdb ran MiXCR on the PCR reads and lists one entry per CDR3 protein. This table has around 200,000 distinct CDR3 sequences, 6% to 7% appearing once. The TCR originated in a human donor who donated a stem cell graft to a child with Wiskott-Aldrich syndrome. Sequences were derived from PBMCs from the stem cell graft donor, sampled from the stem cell graft.

CDR3 protein: CASSPGDSNQETQYF. The CDR3, as DNA: TGTGCCAGCAGCCCAGGGGACTCGAATCAAGAGACCCAGTACTTC. V and J are TRBV7-9 and TRBJ2-5, with D perhaps being TRBD1 or TRBD2 (6 bases each). Trimming took 5 bases from V and 2 from J, leaving 15 bases between them. Germline V lookup: CDR1 SEHNR, CDR2 FQNEAQ (reference sequence). The CDR3 contains 15 residues.